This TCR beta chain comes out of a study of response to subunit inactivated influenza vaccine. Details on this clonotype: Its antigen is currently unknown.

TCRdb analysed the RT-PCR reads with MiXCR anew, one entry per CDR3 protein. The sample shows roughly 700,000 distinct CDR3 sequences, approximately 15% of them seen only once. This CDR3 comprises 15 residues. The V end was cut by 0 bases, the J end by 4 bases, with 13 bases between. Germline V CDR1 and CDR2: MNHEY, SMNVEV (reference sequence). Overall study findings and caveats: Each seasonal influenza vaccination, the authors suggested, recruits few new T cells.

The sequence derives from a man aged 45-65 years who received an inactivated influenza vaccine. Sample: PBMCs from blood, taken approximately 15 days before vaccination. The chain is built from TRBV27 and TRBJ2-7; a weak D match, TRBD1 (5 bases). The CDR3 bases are TGTGCCAGCAGTTTATCGAGTAGGGGATGGTACGAGCAGTACTTC. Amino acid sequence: CASSLSSRGWYEQYF.